The 2 T cell receptor beta chains below come from one sample, sequenced in a study of T cell repertoires in cytomegalovirus infection. MiXCR, run by TCRdb on the reads, gives a single entry per CDR3 protein. The sample contains 450,000 to 600,000 distinct CDR3 sequences, about 33% of which appear only once. These receptors have no known antigen. The starting material was cultured PBMCs, obtained from culture after CMV antigen stimulation. These TCRs come from a human donor in good health (CMV status not recorded). Some clones in this sample may be carry-over from other donors' samples.

The rearrangement links TRBV20-1 to TRBJ2-6; 10 bases agree with TRBD1. The V gene's germline CDR1 is DFQATT and CDR2 SNEGSKA (reference sequence). The CDR3 is 16 amino acids. With 4 bases clipped from V and 2 bases from J, the junction kept 5 bases outside the gene matches. As DNA, the CDR3 is TGCAGTGCTACAGACAGGGGGCTTGCTGGGGCCAACGTCCTGACTTTC. This encodes CSATDRGLAGANVLTF.

The J gene is TRBJ2-7, the V gene TRBV6-2 or TRBV6-3, with TRBD1 identical over 9 bases. CDR1 and CDR2 from the germline V gene are MNHEY and SVGEGT. The CDR3 covers 14 residues. J gave up 2 bases and V 2 bases, and 1 base lay outside the gene matches. In nucleotides, the CDR3 is TGTGCCAGCAGTTACGACAGGGGGACCTACGAGCAGTACTTC. Translation gives CASSYDRGTYEQYF.